This is a list of T cell receptor beta chains from one sample in a study of T cell changes during pregnancy in multiple sclerosis. The table came from immunoSEQ multiplex PCR; TCRdb's copy has only in-frame clones and leaves some out. The table includes more than 75,000 clones, approximately 94% detected once. The input for sequencing was peripheral blood, taken in the third trimester of pregnancy. The receptor source for this set is a female donor with multiple sclerosis, enrolled in a pregnancy study. CDR3s include the opening cysteine and the closing phenylalanine or tryptophan. The D gene is left open where the match is weak. Size is stated for part of the rows, as once, few or many counts, or as a class when the clone is expanded.

v_gene,d_gene,abundance,j_gene,CDR3aa,CDR3nt
TRBV25-1,NA,NA,TRBJ2-7,CASSPPGVFNEQYF,TGTGCCAGCAGTCCCCCCGGGGTGTTCAACGAGCAGTACTTC
TRBV18,TRBD1,NA,TRBJ2-1,CASSADRGSFNEQFF,TGTGCCAGCTCCGCGGACAGGGGTTCCTTCAATGAGCAGTTCTTC
TRBV9,TRBD2,once,TRBJ2-3,CASSAGTSGNTDTQYF,TGTGCCAGCAGCGCCGGGACTAGCGGGAACACAGATACGCAGTATTTT
TRBV6-4,NA,NA,TRBJ2-2,CASSELGSGELFF,TGTGCCAGCAGTGAGCTGGGGAGCGGGGAGCTGTTTTTT
TRBV5-6,NA,NA,TRBJ2-1,CASRFGTTYNEQFF,TGTGCCAGCAGGTTCGGGACAACCTACAATGAGCAGTTCTTC
TRBV2,NA,NA,TRBJ1-1,CASTGTPREAFF,TGTGCCAGCACCGGGACACCGAGGGAAGCTTTCTTT
TRBV6-1,NA,NA,TRBJ1-2,CASSEEIGVAGYTF,TGTGCCAGCAGTGAAGAAATAGGGGTGGCCGGCTACACCTTC
TRBV6-5,TRBD1,NA,TRBJ2-1,CASSYSGTVQRFLEFF,TGTGCCAGCAGCTACTCCGGGACAGTGCAACGGTTTTTAGAGTTCTTC
TRBV6-1,TRBD1,NA,TRBJ1-2,CASSPTGQVNYGYTF,TGTGCCAGCAGTCCCACGGGACAGGTTAACTATGGCTACACCTTC
TRBV12-5,TRBD1,NA,TRBJ1-2,CASGRDRDYGYTF,TGTGCTAGTGGTAGGGACAGGGACTATGGCTACACCTTC
TRBV29-1,NA,NA,TRBJ1-1,CSVVPTRGAFF,TGCAGCGTTGTTCCCACAAGGGGAGCTTTCTTT
TRBV5-5,NA,NA,TRBJ2-7,CASSFNSYEQYF,TGTGCCAGCAGCTTTAACAGCTACGAGCAGTACTTC
TRBV6-1,NA,NA,TRBJ1-1,CATRTQGAMNTEAFF,TGTGCCACCCGCACGCAAGGGGCCATGAACACTGAAGCTTTCTTT
TRBV7-6,TRBD1,NA,TRBJ2-7,CASSSGTGTYEQYF,TGTGCCAGCAGCTCCGGGACAGGAACCTACGAGCAGTACTTC
TRBV27,TRBD1,NA,TRBJ2-7,CASSPDRGIYEQYF,TGTGCCAGCAGTCCAGACAGGGGAATTTACGAGCAGTACTTC
TRBV2,NA,NA,TRBJ2-5,CASNSGLLARVGETQYF,TGTGCCAGCAACTCCGGCCTGCTAGCGAGGGTAGGAGAGACCCAGTACTTC
TRBV7-6,TRBD2,NA,TRBJ2-1,CASSPQTSGVYNEQFF,TGTGCCAGCAGCCCTCAGACTAGCGGGGTGTACAATGAGCAGTTCTTC